Following are 6 T cell receptor beta chains from one sample sequenced in a study of blood T cell repertoires in COVID-19. TCRdb's copy holds only in-frame clones and misses some; the assay was immunoSEQ multiplex PCR. Among about 140,000 clones listed, roughly 88% were seen once. Source material: PBMCs or T cells enriched from blood (not recorded which). The receptors were sampled from a man aged 65-85 years who had been exposed to COVID-19.

To note about this clone: Different DNA sequences within this sample yield the same CDR3. This chain connects TRBV28 to TRBJ2-7; tentatively, D is TRBD2 (6 bases). Germline V gene data show CDR1 as MDHEN and CDR2 as SYDVKM. V was cut by 2 bases and J by 3 bases, with 11 bases left in between. The CDR3 contains 14 residues. The CDR3 sequence is CASSLTGANYEQYF. The DNA for the CDR3 is TGTGCCAGCAGTTTAACGGGAGCAAACTACGAGCAGTACTTC.

V gene TRBV28 combines with J gene TRBJ2-5, with 7 bases lining up with TRBD1. V trimming: 5 bases; J trimming: 3 bases; junction bases outside the gene matches: 3. The CDR3 is 13 amino acids. Germline CDR1 reads MDHEN; CDR2 reads SYDVKM. CDR3 DNA sequence: TGTGCCAGCAGTGAACAGGGGAAAGAGACCCAGTACTTC. Translation: CASSEQGKETQYF.

In DNA form, the CDR3 reads TGCGCCAGCAGCATCGAGAGAGGGGAGCTGTTTTTT. Protein product: CASSIERGELFF. The rearrangement joins TRBV5-1 to TRBJ2-2; D not certain. The V end lost 4 bases, the J end lost 8 bases, and 9 bases lay between the germline ends. This CDR3 contains 12 residues. CDR1 SGHRS and CDR2 YFSETQ come from the germline V gene.

J is TRBJ1-1 and V is TRBV29-1, with 7 nucleotides matching TRBD1. The CDR3 consists of 13 residues. CDR1 is SQVTM and CDR2 is ANQGSEA in the germline V gene. The ends lost 5 bases at V and 0 bases at J; junction bases unmatched: 3. The CDR3 coding sequence is TGCAGCGTTTGCAGGGGGGTGAACACTGAAGCTTTCTTT. Amino acid sequence: CSVCRGVNTEAFF.

This chain connects TRBV4-1 to TRBJ1-1; unclear D gene. CDR1 MGHRA and CDR2 YSYEKL come from the germline V gene. Trimming removed 1 base from V and 2 bases from J, with 5 bases in between. This CDR3 has 13 amino acids. The chain's CDR3 is CASSQAINTEAFF. For the CDR3, the DNA is TGCGCCAGCAGCCAAGCCATCAACACTGAAGCTTTCTTT.

The V gene is TRBV24-1, the J gene TRBJ1-5; D is unresolved. The germline CDR1 and CDR2 sequences are KGHDR and SFDVKD. This CDR3 comprises 12 residues. V was cut by 5 bases and J by 4 bases, with 5 bases left in between. CDR3 DNA: TGTGCCACCAGTGGCGGGAATCAGCCCCAGCATTTT. This sequence encodes CATSGGNQPQHF.